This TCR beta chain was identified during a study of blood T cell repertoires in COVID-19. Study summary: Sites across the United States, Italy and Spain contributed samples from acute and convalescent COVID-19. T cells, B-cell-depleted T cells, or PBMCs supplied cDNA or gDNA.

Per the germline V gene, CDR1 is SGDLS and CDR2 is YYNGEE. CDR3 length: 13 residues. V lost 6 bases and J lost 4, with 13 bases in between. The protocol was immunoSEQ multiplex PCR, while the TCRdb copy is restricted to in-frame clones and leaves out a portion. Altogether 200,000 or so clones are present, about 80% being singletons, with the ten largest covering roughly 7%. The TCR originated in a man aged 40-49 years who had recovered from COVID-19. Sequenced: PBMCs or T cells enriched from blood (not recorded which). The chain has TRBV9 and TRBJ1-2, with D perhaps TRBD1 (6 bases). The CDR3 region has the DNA TGTGCCAGCAACAGGGACGGTGCCTATGGCTACACCTTC. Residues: CASNRDGAYGYTF.